Below are 9 T cell receptor beta chains sequenced from a single sample in a study of T cell repertoires in cytomegalovirus infection (dated by TCRdb to about 2019). The treatment or condition label here, explained by the study, means: in vitro stimulation with specific CMV peptide epitopes to enrich CMV-specific T cells. Their antigen targets remain unknown. The sequencer listed for this sample is Illumina HiSeq 1500. TCRdb redid the processing of the public reads, applying fastp at Q25 and MiXCR, and retained in-frame beta chains. Every CDR3 protein is listed once, alongside the most common genes and DNA of its rows. This sample holds about 83,000 distinct CDR3 sequences; 45% to 55% were observed only once. Approximately 93% of the sample is in the top ten clones. Sequences were derived from CD8+ T cells from cultured PBMCs, sampled from culture after CMV antigen stimulation. These receptors originate from a human donor in good health (CMV status not recorded). Some clones in this sample may be carry-over from other donors' samples.

This clonotype has a handful of counts. This chain uses TRBV7-8 with TRBJ2-4, with D uncertain. Germline V lookup: CDR1 SGHVS, CDR2 FQNEAQ. This CDR3 has 16 residues. V lost 5 bases, J lost 2 bases, and 16 bases lay in between. Written as DNA, the CDR3 is TGTGCCAGCAGCGTCGGCTTCGTCGGGTCCAAAAACATTCAGTACTTC. Its translation is CASSVGFVGSKNIQYF.

The chain joins TRBV7-9 to TRBJ1-2; 7 bases are shared with TRBD1. Germline lookup yields CDR1 SEHNR and CDR2 FQNEAQ (reference sequence). CDR3 length equals 14 residues. Trimming removed 3 bases from V and 8 bases from J; junction bases left unmatched: 9. The CDR3 nucleotides are TGTGCCAGCAGCTTTAAGACAGGGAAGGGAGGCTACACCTTC. It is translated as CASSFKTGKGGYTF.

J is TRBJ2-7 and V is TRBV10-3; 8 nucleotides match TRBD1. Germline CDR1 reads ENHRY; CDR2 reads SYGVKD. CDR3 length: 14 residues. V was pared by 10 bases and J by 5 bases, with 13 bases of the junction left unmatched. The CDR3 reads CATEGRTGLDEQYF. Here the CDR3 DNA reads TGTGCCACCGAGGGACGGACAGGGCTTGACGAGCAGTACTTC.

There are a few counts of this clonotype. This chain connects TRBV4-1 to TRBJ2-1; perhaps TRBD1 as D (8 bases). Germline CDR1 and CDR2: MGHRA and YSYEKL. The CDR3 extends over 20 amino acids. The V end was cut by 4 bases, the J end by 3 bases, with 28 bases between. The CDR3 coding sequence is TGCGCCAGCAGCCTAATGCCGCGGACAGGGAGGGAGATTTTCTACAATGAGCAGTTCTTC. Translation: CASSLMPRTGREIFYNEQFF.

V usage is TRBV11-2 and J usage is TRBJ1-3; D might be TRBD1 (5 bases). This CDR3 is built from 18 residues. V was shortened by 0 bases and J by 0 bases, with 15 bases between the two germline ends. The germline CDR1 and CDR2 sequences are SGHAT and FQNNGV. The CDR3: CASSLDQDGDGSGNTIYF. The CDR3 nucleotides read TGTGCCAGCAGCTTAGATCAAGACGGGGACGGCTCTGGAAACACCATATATTTT. The whole variable domain, filled in from reference TRBV11-2 and TRBJ1-3, reads EAGVAQSPRYKIIEKRQSVAFWCNPISGHATLYWYQQILGQGPKLLIQFQNNGVVDDSQLPKDRFSAERLKGVDSTLKIQPAKLEDSAVYLCASSLDQDGDGSGNTIYFGEGSWLTVV.

CDR3 region: CAISLRPPPDEQYF. The CDR3 DNA sequence: TGTGCCATCAGCCTCCGGCCCCCACCCGACGAGCAGTACTTC. The chain couples TRBV10-3 to TRBJ2-7; no clear D. Germline assignment: CDR1 ENHRY and CDR2 SYGVKD. CDR3 length equals 14 residues. V was pared by 6 bases and J by 5 bases, with 17 bases between.

V gene TRBV7-8 combines with J gene TRBJ2-5; 9 nucleotides align to TRBD2. V shed 4 bases and J 4 bases; nucleotides not matched to a gene: 10. This CDR3 region has 16 residues. Germline CDR1 is SGHVS and CDR2 is FQNEAQ. The CDR3 reads CASSSYPAGGRETQYF. The DNA for the CDR3 is TGTGCCAGCAGCTCCTACCCGGCGGGGGGGCGAGAGACCCAGTACTTC.

This clonotype was counted only a few times. The chain uses TRBV7-8 and TRBJ2-1; 10 nucleotides agree with TRBD2. CDR1 and CDR2 (germline): SGHVS, FQNEAQ. CDR3 length equals 17 residues. The ends lost 3 bases at V and 7 bases at J; junction bases unmatched: 12. The CDR3 bases are TGTGCCAGCAGCTTCCTCCTAGCGGGAGCGCAGGATAATGAGCAGTTCTTC. It yields the protein CASSFLLAGAQDNEQFF.

This chain connects TRBV2 to TRBJ2-3; maybe TRBD2 (5 bases). Trimming shortened V by 10 bases and J by 6 bases, and 11 bases separated the two germline ends. The CDR3 consists of 11 residues. CDR1 is SNHLY, CDR2 FYNNEI, per germline. CDR3 amino acids: CAKSGPDTQYF. DNA of the CDR3: TGTGCCAAAAGCGGCCCCGATACGCAGTATTTT.